This entry describes one T cell receptor (beta chain). The antigen remains unidentified. The CDR3 covers 14 residues. V shed 5 bases and J 1 base; nucleotides not matched to a gene: 5. Germline V lookup: CDR1 MNHEY, CDR2 SMNVEV (reference sequence). This entry comes from a study of pediatric ulcerative colitis. The method was immunoSEQ multiplex PCR; TCRdb's version includes in-frame clones alone and lacks a portion of them. The sample contains tens of thousands of clones, 85% to 90% of which appear only once. The study's findings and limits: Substantially fewer templates came from a couple of patients' blood samples. Acute severe colitis showed lower rectal diversity from clonal expansions. Ulcerative colitis patients shared more blood-rectal clones than controls. Total lymphocyte DNA, not sorted subsets, was the template.

The material sequenced was blood. This sequence originates from a boy aged 5-17 years with severe ulcerative colitis. This chain connects TRBV27 to TRBJ2-7; 7 bases map to TRBD1. CDR3 coding DNA: TGTGCCAGCAGTCGACAGGGTGGTTCCTACGAGCAGTACTTC. This gives the protein CASSRQGGSYEQYF.